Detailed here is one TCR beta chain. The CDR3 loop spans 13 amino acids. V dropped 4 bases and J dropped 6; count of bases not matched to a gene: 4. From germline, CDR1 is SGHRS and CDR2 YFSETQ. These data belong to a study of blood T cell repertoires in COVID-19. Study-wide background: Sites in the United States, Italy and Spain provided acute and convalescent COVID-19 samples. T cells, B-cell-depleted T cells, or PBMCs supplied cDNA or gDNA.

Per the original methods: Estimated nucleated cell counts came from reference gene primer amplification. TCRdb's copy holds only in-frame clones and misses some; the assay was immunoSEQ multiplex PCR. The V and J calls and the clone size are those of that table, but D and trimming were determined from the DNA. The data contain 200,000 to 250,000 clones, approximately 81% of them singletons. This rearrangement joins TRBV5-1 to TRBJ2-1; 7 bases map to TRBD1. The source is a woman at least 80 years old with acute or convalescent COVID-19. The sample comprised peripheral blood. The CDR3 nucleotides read TGCGCCAGCAGCCCGGGACAGATCAATGAGCAGTTCTTC. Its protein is CASSPGQINEQFF.